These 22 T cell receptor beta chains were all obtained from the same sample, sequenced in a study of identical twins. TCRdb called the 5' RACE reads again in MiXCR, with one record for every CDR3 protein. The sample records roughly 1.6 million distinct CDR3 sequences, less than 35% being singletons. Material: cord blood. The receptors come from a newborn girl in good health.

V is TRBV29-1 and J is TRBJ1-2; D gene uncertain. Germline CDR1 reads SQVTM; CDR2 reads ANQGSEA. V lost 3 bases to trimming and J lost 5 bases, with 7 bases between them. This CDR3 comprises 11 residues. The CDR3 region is CSVDMGYGYTF. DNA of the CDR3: TGCAGCGTTGATATGGGGTATGGCTACACCTTC.

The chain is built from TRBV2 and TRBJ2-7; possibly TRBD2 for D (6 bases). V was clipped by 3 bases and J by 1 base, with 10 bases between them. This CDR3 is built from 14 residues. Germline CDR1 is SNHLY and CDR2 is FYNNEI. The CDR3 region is CASSDRESSYEQYF. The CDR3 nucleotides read TGTGCCAGCAGTGATCGGGAGTCGTCCTACGAGCAGTACTTC.

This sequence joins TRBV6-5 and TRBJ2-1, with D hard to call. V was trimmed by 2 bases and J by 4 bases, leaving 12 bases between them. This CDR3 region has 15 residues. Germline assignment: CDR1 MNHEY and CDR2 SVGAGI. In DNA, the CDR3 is TGTGCCAGCAGTTACGCGGCTGGGTCTTACAATGAGCAGTTCTTC. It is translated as CASSYAAGSYNEQFF.

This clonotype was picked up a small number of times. CDR3 amino acids: CASRTGEEKLFF. The CDR3 nucleotides read TGCGCCAGTCGGACAGGGGAGGAAAAACTGTTTTTT. The rearrangement uses TRBV5-1 and TRBJ1-4; 9 bases fit TRBD1. Trimming at V came to 8 bases and at J to 8 bases, leaving 4 bases not matched to a gene. CDR3 size: 12 residues. Looked up from germline, CDR1 is SGHRS and CDR2 is YFSETQ.

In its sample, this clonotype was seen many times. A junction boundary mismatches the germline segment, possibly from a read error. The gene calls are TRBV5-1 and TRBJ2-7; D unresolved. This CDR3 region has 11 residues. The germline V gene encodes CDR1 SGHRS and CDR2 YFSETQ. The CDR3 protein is CASRSSYEQYF. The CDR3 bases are TGTGCCAGCAGGAGCTCCTACGAGCAGTACTTC.

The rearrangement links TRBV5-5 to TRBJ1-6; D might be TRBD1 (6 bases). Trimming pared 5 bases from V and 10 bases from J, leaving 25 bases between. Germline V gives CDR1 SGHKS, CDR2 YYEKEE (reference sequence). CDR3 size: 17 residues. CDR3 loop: CASRRNTGLFARSPLHF. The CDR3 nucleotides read TGTGCCAGCAGACGTAACACAGGGCTTTTCGCCCGATCACCCCTCCACTTT. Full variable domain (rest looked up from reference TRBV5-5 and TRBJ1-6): DAGVTQSPTHLIKTRGQQVTLRCSPISGHKSVSWYQQVLGQGPQFIFQYYEKEERGRGNFPDRFSARQFPNYSSELNVNALLLGDSALYLCASRRNTGLFARSPLHFGNGTRLTVT.

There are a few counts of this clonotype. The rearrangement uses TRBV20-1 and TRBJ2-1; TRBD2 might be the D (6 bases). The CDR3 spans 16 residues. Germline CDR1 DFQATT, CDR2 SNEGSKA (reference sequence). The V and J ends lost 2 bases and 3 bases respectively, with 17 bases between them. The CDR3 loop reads CSARTLPSDRYNEQFF. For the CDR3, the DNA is TGCAGTGCTAGAACGCTTCCTAGCGACCGCTACAATGAGCAGTTCTTC.

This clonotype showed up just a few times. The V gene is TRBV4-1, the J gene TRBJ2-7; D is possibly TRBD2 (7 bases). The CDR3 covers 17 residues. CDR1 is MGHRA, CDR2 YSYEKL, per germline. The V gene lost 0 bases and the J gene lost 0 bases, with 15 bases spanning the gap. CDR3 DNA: TGCGCCAGCAGCCAAGAGGGGGGCCTAGCGGTCTCCTACGAGCAGTACTTC. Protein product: CASSQEGGLAVSYEQYF.

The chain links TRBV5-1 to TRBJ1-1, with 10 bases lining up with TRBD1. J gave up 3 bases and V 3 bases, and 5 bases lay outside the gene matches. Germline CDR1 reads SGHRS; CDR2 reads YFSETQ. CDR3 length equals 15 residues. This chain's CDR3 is CASSWDRGGDTEAFF. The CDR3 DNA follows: TGCGCCAGCAGCTGGGACAGGGGTGGAGACACTGAAGCTTTCTTT.

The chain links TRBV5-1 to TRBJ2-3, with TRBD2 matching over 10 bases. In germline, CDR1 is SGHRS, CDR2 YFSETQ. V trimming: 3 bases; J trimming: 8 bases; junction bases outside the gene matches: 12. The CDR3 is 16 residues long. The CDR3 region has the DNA TGCGCCAGCAGCTCCCGGATAGCGGGGGGATACGGTACGCAGTATTTT. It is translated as CASSSRIAGGYGTQYF. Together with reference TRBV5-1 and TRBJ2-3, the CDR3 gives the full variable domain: KAGVTQTPRYLIKTRGQQVTLSCSPISGHRSVSWYQQTPGQGLQFLFEYFSETQRNKGNFPGRFSGRQFSNSRSEMNVSTLELGDSALYLCASSSRIAGGYGTQYFGPGTRLTVL.

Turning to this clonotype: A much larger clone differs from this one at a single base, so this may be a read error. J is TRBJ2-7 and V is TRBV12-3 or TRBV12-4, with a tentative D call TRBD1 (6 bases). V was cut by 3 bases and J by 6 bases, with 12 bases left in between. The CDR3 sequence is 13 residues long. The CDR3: CASSFVRGCEQYF. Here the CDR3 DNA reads TGTGCCAGCAGTTTCGTCAGGGGCTGCGAGCAGTACTTC.

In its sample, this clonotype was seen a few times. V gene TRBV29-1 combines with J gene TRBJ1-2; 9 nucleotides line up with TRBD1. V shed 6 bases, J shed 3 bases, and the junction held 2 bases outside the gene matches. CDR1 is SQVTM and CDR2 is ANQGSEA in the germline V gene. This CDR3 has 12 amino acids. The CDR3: CSVRQGDYGYTF. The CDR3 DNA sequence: TGCAGCGTGAGACAGGGGGACTATGGCTACACCTTC.

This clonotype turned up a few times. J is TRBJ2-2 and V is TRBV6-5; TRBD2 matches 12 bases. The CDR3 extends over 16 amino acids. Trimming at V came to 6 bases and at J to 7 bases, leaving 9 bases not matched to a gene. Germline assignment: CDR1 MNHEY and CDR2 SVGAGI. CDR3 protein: CASRGLAGGIYGELFF. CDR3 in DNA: TGTGCCAGCAGGGGTCTAGCGGGAGGGATCTACGGGGAGCTGTTTTTT.

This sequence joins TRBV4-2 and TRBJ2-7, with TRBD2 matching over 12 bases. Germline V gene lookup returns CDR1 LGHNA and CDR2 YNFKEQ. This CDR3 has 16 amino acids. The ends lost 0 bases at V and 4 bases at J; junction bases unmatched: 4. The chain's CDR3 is CASSQDPSGREYEQYF. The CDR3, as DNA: TGTGCCAGCAGCCAAGATCCTAGCGGGAGGGAGTACGAGCAGTACTTC.

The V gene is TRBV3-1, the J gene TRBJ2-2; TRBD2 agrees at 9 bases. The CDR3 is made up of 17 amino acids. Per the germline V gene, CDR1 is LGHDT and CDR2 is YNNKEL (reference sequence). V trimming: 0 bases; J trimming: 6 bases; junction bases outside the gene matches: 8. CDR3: CASSQDLASGTSGELFF. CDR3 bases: TGTGCCAGCAGCCAAGATCTAGCTAGCGGGACGTCCGGGGAGCTGTTTTTT.

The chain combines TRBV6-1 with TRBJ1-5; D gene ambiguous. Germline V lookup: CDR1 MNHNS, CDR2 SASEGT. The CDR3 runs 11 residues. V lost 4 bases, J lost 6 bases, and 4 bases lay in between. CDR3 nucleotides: TGTGCCAGCAGTGGACCTCAGCCCCAGCATTTT. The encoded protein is CASSGPQPQHF.

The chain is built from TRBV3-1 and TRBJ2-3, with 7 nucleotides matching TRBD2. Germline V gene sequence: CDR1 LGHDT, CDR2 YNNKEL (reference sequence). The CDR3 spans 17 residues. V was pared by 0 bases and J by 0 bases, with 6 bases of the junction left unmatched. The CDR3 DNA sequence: TGTGCCAGCAGCCAAGAAATGAGCGGGGTGAGCACAGATACGCAGTATTTT. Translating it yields CASSQEMSGVSTDTQYF.

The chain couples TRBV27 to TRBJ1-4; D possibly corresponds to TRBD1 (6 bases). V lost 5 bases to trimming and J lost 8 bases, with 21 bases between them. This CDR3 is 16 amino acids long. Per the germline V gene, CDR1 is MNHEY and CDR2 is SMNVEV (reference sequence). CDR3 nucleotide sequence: TGTGCCAGCAGTCCCTTAGGGGGGAGGCGGAGAGAAAAACTGTTTTTT. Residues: CASSPLGGRRREKLFF.

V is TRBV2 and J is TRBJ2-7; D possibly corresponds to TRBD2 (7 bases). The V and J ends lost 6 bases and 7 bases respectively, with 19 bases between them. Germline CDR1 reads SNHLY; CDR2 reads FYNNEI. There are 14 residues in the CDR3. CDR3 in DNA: TGTGCCAGCAGAGGGGGGGGAATCTACAATGAGCAGTACTTC. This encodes CASRGGGIYNEQYF. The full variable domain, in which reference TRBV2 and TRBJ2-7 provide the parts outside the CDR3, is EPEVTQTPSHQVTQMGQEVILRCVPISNHLYFYWYRQILGQKVEFLVSFYNNEISEKSEIFDDQFSVERPDGSNFTLKIRSTKLEDSAMYFCASRGGGIYNEQYFGPGTRLTVT.

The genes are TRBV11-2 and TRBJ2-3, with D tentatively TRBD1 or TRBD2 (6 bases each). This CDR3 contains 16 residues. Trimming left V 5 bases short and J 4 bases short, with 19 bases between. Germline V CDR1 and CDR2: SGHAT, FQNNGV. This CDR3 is CASSPNSGASADTQYF. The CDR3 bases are TGTGCCAGCAGCCCGAACTCGGGGGCCTCGGCAGATACGCAGTATTTT. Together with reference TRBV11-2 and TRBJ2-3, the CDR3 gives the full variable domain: EAGVAQSPRYKIIEKRQSVAFWCNPISGHATLYWYQQILGQGPKLLIQFQNNGVVDDSQLPKDRFSAERLKGVDSTLKIQPAKLEDSAVYLCASSPNSGASADTQYFGPGTRLTVL.

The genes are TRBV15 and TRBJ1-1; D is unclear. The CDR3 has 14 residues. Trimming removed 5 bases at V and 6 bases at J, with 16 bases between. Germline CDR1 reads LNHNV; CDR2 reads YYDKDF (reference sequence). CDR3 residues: CATSRSWEDAEAFF. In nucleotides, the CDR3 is TGTGCCACCAGCCGGTCCTGGGAGGACGCTGAAGCTTTCTTT.

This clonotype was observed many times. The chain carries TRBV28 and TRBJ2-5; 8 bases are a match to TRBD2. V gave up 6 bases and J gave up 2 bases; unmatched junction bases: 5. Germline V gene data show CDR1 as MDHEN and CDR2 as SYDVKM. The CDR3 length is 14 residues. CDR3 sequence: CASRTGTRQETQYF. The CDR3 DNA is TGTGCCAGCAGGACCGGGACTAGACAAGAGACCCAGTACTTC.